The 5 T cell receptor beta chains below were found in one sample sequenced in a study of blood T cell repertoires in COVID-19. Sequencing was performed with immunoSEQ multiplex PCR; in TCRdb, only in-frame clones are kept and a portion is missing. Of some 300,000 clones in the sample, about nine tenths were seen once. Material: PBMCs or T cells enriched from blood (not recorded which). The receptor set was obtained from a woman aged 50 to 60 who had been exposed to COVID-19.

V gene TRBV28 combines with J gene TRBJ2-3; possibly TRBD2 for D (5 bases). V was clipped by 3 bases and J by 2 bases, with 12 bases between them. The CDR3 is made up of 15 amino acids. Germline V gene data show CDR1 as MDHEN and CDR2 as SYDVKM. For the CDR3, the DNA is TGTGCCAGCAGTTTCAACCGGGGTTTCACAGATACGCAGTATTTT. Protein: CASSFNRGFTDTQYF. Supplemented by reference TRBV28 and TRBJ2-3, the full variable domain reads DVKVTQSSRYLVKRTGEKVFLECVQDMDHENMFWYRQDPGLGLRLIYFSYDVKMKEKGDIPEGYSVSREKKERFSLILESASTNQTSMYLCASSFNRGFTDTQYFGPGTRLTVL.

This clone was detected only a few times. The CDR3 sequence: CASKRGDSYGYTF. DNA for the CDR3: TGCGCCAGTAAACGTGGGGACAGTTATGGCTACACCTTC. The V gene is TRBV5-1, the J gene TRBJ1-2; TRBD1 matches at 7 bases. J was trimmed by 5 bases and V by 8 bases; bases with no gene match: 9. In germline, CDR1 is SGHRS, CDR2 YFSETQ. The CDR3 spans 13 residues. Complete variable domain (other parts from reference TRBV5-1 and TRBJ1-2): KAGVTQTPRYLIKTRGQQVTLSCSPISGHRSVSWYQQTPGQGLQFLFEYFSETQRNKGNFPGRFSGRQFSNSRSEMNVSTLELGDSALYLCASKRGDSYGYTFGSGTRLTVV.

In this sample, this clone turned up a few times. The gene calls are TRBV7-8 and TRBJ1-1, with 9 positions matching TRBD1. V was clipped by 1 base and J by 0 bases; unmatched bases: 6. The CDR3 sequence is 17 residues long. Germline-derived CDR1 and CDR2 are SGHVS and FQNEAQ. CDR3 in amino acids: CASSLGQGGVMNTEAFF. CDR3 in DNA: TGTGCCAGCAGCTTAGGACAGGGGGGCGTGATGAACACTGAAGCTTTCTTT.

J is TRBJ2-2 and V is TRBV28; possible D gene TRBD1, 6 bases. V was cut by 8 bases and J by 6 bases, with 22 bases left in between. CDR1 and CDR2 from the germline V gene are MDHEN and SYDVKM. The CDR3 contains 16 residues. Here the CDR3 DNA reads TGTGCCAGCGTAAGAAGGGGGACGTCAAGCCCCGGGGAGCTGTTTTTT. Translation gives CASVRRGTSSPGELFF.

This sequence joins TRBV19 and TRBJ2-7; 7 bases match TRBD1. Germline assignment: CDR1 LNHDA and CDR2 SQIVND (reference sequence). V was clipped by 6 bases and J by 0 bases; unmatched bases: 2. The CDR3 extends over 13 amino acids. The DNA for the CDR3 is TGTGCCAGTAGGGGACAGAGCTCCTACGAGCAGTACTTC. It translates to CASRGQSSYEQYF.